Below are 7 T cell receptor beta chains sequenced from a single sample in a study of T cells in Graves' hyperthyroidism and ophthalmopathy. The TCR beta CDR3 regions underwent amplification using RNA transcripts as the source. First-round RT-PCR of the TCR CDR3 relied on the HTBI primer set. TCRdb recomputed calls from the multiplex PCR reads with MiXCR, one row per CDR3 protein. This sample has roughly 700,000 distinct CDR3 sequences, with 17% found just once. Material: blood. These receptors were obtained from a man aged 50-59 years with Graves' hyperthyroidism.

The V gene is TRBV5-1, the J gene TRBJ2-3; 10 nucleotides line up with TRBD1. This CDR3 contains 16 residues. Germline lookup yields CDR1 SGHRS and CDR2 YFSETQ. Trimming removed 4 bases from V and 4 bases from J; junction bases left unmatched: 9. The CDR3 loop is CASSRAGTGVSDTQYF. CDR3 nucleotide sequence: TGCGCCAGCAGCAGGGCCGGGACAGGGGTTTCAGATACGCAGTATTTT.

There are many counts of this clonotype. This likely reflects a read error, since a far larger clone is one base away. The chain recombines TRBV28 with TRBJ1-1, with D hard to call. CDR1 MDHEN and CDR2 SYDVKM come from the germline V gene. The CDR3 length is 11 residues. Trimming took 6 bases from V and 0 from J, leaving 2 bases between them. The CDR3 here is CASSVNTEAFF. CDR3 DNA sequence: TGTGCCAGCAGCGTGAACACTGAAGCTTTCTTT.

This clonotype was observed a handful of times. The chain carries TRBV6-5 and TRBJ1-5; no definite D call. CDR3 length equals 18 residues. Germline CDR1 and CDR2: MNHEY and SVGAGI. The ends were cut back, 2 bases at V and 1 base at J, with 18 bases in the middle. Here the CDR3 DNA reads TGTGCCAGCAGTTACACCTCATTAAGAGGTGGGAGCAATCAGCCCCAGCATTTT. Its protein product is CASSYTSLRGGSNQPQHF.

This clonotype was counted many times. The rearrangement joins TRBV20-1 to TRBJ2-3; TRBD2 is a possible D gene (6 bases). The CDR3 has 14 amino acids. V was shortened by 1 base and J by 6 bases, with 14 bases between the two germline ends. CDR1 is DFQATT, CDR2 SNEGSKA, per germline (reference sequence). The CDR3 reads CSARVETRRDTQYF. DNA for the CDR3: TGCAGTGCTAGAGTGGAGACTAGGCGGGATACGCAGTATTTT.

This clonotype was detected ten times or more. The chain joins TRBV27 to TRBJ2-7, with TRBD2 matching 10 bases. The germline gives CDR1 MNHEY, CDR2 SMNVEV (reference sequence). The V segment lost 6 bases and the J segment 6 bases; nucleotides outside the gene matches: 14. The CDR3 has 16 residues. The CDR3 here is CASSQAKAGGPGEQYF. The CDR3 nucleotides read TGTGCCAGCAGCCAGGCGAAAGCGGGAGGGCCTGGCGAGCAGTACTTC.

This clonotype was counted a single time. The chain recombines TRBV7-9 with TRBJ2-2; no definite D call. Deletions cut 5 bases from V and 8 bases from J, with 18 bases between. Per germline, CDR1 SEHNR and CDR2 FQNEAQ (reference sequence). This CDR3 has 15 amino acids. The CDR3 sequence is CASSPRLTLGGELFF. Written as DNA, the CDR3 is TGTGCCAGCAGCCCTCGTCTAACCTTGGGGGGGGAGCTGTTTTTT.

The rearrangement joins TRBV15 to TRBJ2-7; 14 bases agree with TRBD2. CDR3 length equals 14 residues. From germline, CDR1 is LNHNV and CDR2 YYDKDF (reference sequence). Unmatched junction bases numbered 3, after V lost 5 bases and J lost 6 bases. DNA for the CDR3: TGTGCCACCAGCGCGGGACTAGCGGGAGTCGAGCAGTACTTC. Protein sequence: CATSAGLAGVEQYF. Full variable domain (missing parts from reference TRBV15 and TRBJ2-7): DAMVIQNPRYQVTQFGKPVTLSCSQTLNHNVMYWYQQKSSQAPKLLFHYYDKDFNNEADTPDNFQSRRPNTSFCFLDIRSPGLGDTAMYLCATSAGLAGVEQYFGPGTRLTVT.